This TCR beta chain is from a study of cytomegalovirus exposure and HLA in healthy donors (TCRdb year 2017). At the level of the whole study: According to a later analysis, one platform produced both the roughly 110 validation repertoires and the 670 or so repertoires of the first cohort. The study combined high-throughput TCR immunosequencing, statistical association of individual TCRs with disease status, and machine learning to predict cytomegalovirus infection status. Along with the roughly 670-subject first cohort, a separate validation cohort of over a hundred different subjects was used. The aim of the study was to test whether cataloging public T cell receptors could identify signatures of past pathogen exposure.

Study-level results and caveats: Most TCR sequences were observed very rarely across donors, whereas some public TCRs were present in many individuals. All 120 or so repertoires were used to score co-occurrence in the validation cohort in a later analysis, because that analysis had no HLA typing for the cohort. A later analysis found that TCRs clustered in the first cohort also tended to co-occur in the 120 validation repertoires, with more than 90% of cluster scores above 0. Three of the identified cytomegalovirus-associated TCR beta chains were confirmed in vitro to be specific for cytomegalovirus antigens. A total of roughly 160 TCR beta chains were listed by the study as associated with cytomegalovirus. In both the original and validation cohorts, the classifier was reported to diagnose cytomegalovirus status with high specificity and sensitivity. It was suggested by the authors that the approach could potentially be generalized to other disease states and immunological phenotypes.

From the germline V gene, CDR1 is MDHEN and CDR2 is SYDVKM. The CDR3 numbers 17 residues from cysteine through phenylalanine. Only the CDR3 DNA is retained, 51 bases long and in frame from the first base. The germline V end is reduced by 6 bases and the J end by 2 bases; junction bases left unmatched: 13. Separate from the roughly 630-subject first cohort, the validation cohort of about 130 subjects was the group to which the donors belonged. The library was produced with the immunoSEQ multiplex PCR assay. The authors processed their data as follows. A statistical classification framework was built to diagnose cytomegalovirus status from the catalog of TCR beta chain sequences. Here the immuneACCESS table is served through TCRdb, limited to in-frame sequences with V and J called. Missing clones are a known gap in these copies; in checked studies unresolved V genes cover under half, and the rest lacks a known reason. V, J and clone size derive from that table, while D and trimming were established from the DNA sequence. For this sample there are about 260,000 clones; 90% appear just once. Jointly, the top ten make up around 3.1% of the sample.

A remark on this clone: No cognate antigen has been identified for it. No clone much larger than this one lies a single base away; base qualities are absent.

The chain couples TRBV28 to TRBJ1-5; the junction holds 7 bases that match TRBD1. The receptor was derived from a woman in her twenties or thirties in good health and CMV-seronegative. Sample: PBMCs. The sequence in DNA is TGTGCCAGCAGACCTCAAATCGGACAGGTTGGCAATCAGCCCCAGCATTTT. Translated, this gives CASRPQIGQVGNQPQHF.